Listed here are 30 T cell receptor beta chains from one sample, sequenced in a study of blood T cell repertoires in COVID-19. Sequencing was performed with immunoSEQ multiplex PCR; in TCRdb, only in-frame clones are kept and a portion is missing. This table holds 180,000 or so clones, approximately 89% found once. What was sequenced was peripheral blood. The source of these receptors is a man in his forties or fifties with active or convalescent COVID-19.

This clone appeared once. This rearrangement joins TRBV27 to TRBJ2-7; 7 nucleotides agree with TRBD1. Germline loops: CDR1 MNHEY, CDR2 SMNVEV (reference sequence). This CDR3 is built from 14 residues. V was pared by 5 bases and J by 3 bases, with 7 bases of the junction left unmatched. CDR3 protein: CASSPPDRIYEQYF. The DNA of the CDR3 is TGTGCCAGCAGTCCCCCGGACAGGATCTACGAGCAGTACTTC.

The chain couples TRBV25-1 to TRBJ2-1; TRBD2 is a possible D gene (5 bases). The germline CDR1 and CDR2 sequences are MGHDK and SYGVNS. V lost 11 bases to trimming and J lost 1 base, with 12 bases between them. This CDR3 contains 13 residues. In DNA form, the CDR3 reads TGTGCCTCGACGTCGGGGTCCTACAATGAGCAGTTCTTC. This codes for CASTSGSYNEQFF.

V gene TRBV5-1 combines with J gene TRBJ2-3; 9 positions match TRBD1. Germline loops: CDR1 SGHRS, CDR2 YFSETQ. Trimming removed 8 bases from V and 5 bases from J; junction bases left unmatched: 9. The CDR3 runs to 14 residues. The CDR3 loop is CASVQGAKRDTQYF. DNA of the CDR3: TGCGCCAGTGTACAGGGGGCTAAGCGAGATACGCAGTATTTT.

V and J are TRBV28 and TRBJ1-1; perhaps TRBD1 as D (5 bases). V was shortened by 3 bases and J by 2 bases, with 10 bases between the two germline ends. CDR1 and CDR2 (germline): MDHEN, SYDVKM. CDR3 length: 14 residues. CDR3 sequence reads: CASSFLDRNTEAFF. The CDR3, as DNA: TGTGCCAGCAGTTTTCTAGACAGAAACACTGAAGCTTTCTTT.

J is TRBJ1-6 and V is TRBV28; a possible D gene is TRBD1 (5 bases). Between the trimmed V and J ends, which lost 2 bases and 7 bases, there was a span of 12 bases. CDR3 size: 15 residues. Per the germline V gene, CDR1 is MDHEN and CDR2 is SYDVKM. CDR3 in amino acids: CASSLTGSWNSPLHF. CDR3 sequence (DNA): TGTGCCAGCAGTTTAACAGGATCGTGGAATTCACCCCTCCACTTT.

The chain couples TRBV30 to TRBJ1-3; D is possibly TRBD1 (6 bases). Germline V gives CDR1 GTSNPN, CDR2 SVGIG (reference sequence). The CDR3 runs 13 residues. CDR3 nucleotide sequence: TGTGGTCGGGAGGGGGACTCTGGAAACACCATATATTTT. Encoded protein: CGREGDSGNTIYF.

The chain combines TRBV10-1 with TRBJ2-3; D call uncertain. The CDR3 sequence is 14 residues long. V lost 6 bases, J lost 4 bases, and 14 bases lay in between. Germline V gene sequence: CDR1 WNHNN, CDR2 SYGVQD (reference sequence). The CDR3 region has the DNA TGCGCCAGCAGCTTGACAACGCTCCCAGATACGCAGTATTTT. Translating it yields CASSLTTLPDTQYF.

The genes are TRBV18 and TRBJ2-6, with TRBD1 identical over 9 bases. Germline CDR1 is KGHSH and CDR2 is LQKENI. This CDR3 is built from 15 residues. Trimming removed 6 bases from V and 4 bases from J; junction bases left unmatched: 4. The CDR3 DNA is TGTGCCAGCTCTTCCGGGACAGGGGGGGCCAACGTCCTGACTTTC. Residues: CASSSGTGGANVLTF.

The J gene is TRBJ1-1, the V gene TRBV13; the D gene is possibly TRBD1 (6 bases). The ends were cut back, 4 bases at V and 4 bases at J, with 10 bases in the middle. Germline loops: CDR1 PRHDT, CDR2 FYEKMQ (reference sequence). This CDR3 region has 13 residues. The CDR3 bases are TGTGCCAGCAGCTCGGACAGCTCCACTGAAGCTTTCTTT. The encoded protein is CASSSDSSTEAFF.

This chain's CDR3 is CASSFDRGYTEAFF. The CDR3 DNA reads as TGTGCCAGCAGCTTTGACAGGGGTTACACTGAAGCTTTCTTT. V usage is TRBV11-2 and J usage is TRBJ1-1; TRBD1 aligns across 8 bases. The length of the CDR3 is 14 residues. After removal of 3 bases from V and 3 bases from J, the junction contained 3 bases not matched to a gene. Germline V gene data show CDR1 as SGHAT and CDR2 as FQNNGV.

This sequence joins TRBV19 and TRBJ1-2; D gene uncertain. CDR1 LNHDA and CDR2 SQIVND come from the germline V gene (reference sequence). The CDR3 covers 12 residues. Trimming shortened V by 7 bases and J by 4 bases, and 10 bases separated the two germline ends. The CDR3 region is CASTSGFYGYTF. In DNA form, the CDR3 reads TGTGCCAGTACCTCAGGATTCTATGGCTACACCTTC.

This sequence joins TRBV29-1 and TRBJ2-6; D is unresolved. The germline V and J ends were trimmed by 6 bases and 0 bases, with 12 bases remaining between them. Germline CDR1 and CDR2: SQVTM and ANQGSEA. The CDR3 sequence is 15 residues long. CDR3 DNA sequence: TGCAGCGTGCTGTCCCTACTCTCTGGGGCCAACGTCCTGACTTTC. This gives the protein CSVLSLLSGANVLTF.

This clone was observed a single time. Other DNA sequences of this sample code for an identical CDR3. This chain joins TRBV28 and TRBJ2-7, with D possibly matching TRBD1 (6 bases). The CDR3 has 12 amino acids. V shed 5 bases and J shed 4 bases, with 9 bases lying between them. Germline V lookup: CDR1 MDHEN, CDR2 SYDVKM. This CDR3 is CASSQGSYEQYF. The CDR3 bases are TGTGCCAGCAGTCAGGGGTCTTACGAGCAGTACTTC.

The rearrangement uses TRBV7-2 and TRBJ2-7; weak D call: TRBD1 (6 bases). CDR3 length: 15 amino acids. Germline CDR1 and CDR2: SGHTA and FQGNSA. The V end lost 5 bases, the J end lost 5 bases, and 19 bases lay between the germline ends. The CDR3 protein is CASSPEQGVVNEQYF. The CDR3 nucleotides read TGTGCCAGCAGCCCGGAACAGGGAGTAGTCAACGAGCAGTACTTC. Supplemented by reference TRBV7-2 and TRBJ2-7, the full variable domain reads GAGVSQSPSNKVTEKGKDVELRCDPISGHTALYWYRQSLGQGLEFLIYFQGNSAPDKSGLPSDRFSAERTGGSVSTLTIQRTQQEDSAVYLCASSPEQGVVNEQYFGPGTRLTVT.

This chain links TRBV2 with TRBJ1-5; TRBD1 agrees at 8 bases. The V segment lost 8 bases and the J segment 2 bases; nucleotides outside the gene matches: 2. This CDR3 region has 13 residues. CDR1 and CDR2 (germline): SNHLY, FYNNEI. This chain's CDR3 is CASSGQGNQPQHF. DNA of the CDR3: TGTGCCAGCTCGGGACAGGGCAATCAGCCCCAGCATTTT. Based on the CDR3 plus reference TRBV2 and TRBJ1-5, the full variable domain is EPEVTQTPSHQVTQMGQEVILRCVPISNHLYFYWYRQILGQKVEFLVSFYNNEISEKSEIFDDQFSVERPDGSNFTLKIRSTKLEDSAMYFCASSGQGNQPQHFGDGTRLSIL.

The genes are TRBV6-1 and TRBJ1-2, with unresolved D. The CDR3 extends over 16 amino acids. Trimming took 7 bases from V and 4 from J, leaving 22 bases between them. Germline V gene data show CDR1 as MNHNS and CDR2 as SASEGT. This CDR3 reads CASTELDGRSGYGYTF. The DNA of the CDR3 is TGTGCCAGCACTGAGCTAGACGGAAGGTCGGGCTATGGCTACACCTTC.

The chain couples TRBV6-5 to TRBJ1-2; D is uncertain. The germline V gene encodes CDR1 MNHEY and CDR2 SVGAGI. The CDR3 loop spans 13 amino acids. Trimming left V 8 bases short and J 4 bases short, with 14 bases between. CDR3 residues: CASDTGWSYGYTF. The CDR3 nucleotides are TGTGCCAGCGATACGGGTTGGAGCTATGGCTACACCTTC.

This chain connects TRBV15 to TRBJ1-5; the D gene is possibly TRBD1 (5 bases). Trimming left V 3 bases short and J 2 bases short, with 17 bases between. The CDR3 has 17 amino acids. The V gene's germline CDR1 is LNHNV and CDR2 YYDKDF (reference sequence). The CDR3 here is CATSSRRRGLGNQPQHF. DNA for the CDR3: TGTGCCACCAGCAGCCGCCGGCGGGGCCTGGGCAATCAGCCCCAGCATTTT.

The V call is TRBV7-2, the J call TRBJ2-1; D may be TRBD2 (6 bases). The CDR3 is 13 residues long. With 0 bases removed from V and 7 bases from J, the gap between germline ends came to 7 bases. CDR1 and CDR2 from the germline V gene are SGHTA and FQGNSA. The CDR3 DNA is TGTGCCAGCAGCTTAGCCGGGGGTAATGAGCAGTTCTTC. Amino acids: CASSLAGGNEQFF.

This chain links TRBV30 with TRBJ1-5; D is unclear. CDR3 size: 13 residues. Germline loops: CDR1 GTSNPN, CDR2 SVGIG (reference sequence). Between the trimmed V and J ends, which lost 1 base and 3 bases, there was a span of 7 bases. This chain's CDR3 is CAWSDSNNQPQHF. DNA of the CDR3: TGTGCCTGGAGTGACAGTAACAATCAGCCCCAGCATTTT.

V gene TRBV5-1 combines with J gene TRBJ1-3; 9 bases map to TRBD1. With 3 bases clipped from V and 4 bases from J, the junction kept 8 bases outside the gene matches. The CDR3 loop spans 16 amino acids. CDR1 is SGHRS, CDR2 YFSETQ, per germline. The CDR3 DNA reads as TGCGCCAGCAGCTCCTTGGGGACAGGGTTCGGAAACACCATATATTTT. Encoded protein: CASSSLGTGFGNTIYF.

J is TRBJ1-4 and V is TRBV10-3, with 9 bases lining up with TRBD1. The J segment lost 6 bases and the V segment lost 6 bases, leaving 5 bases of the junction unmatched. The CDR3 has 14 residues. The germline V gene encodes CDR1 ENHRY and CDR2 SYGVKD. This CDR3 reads CAIRSDRGDEKLFF. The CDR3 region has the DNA TGTGCCATCAGAAGTGACAGGGGGGATGAAAAACTGTTTTTT.

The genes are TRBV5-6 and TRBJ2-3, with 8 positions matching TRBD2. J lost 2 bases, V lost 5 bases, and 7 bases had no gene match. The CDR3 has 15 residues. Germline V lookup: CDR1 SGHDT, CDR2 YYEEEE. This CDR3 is CASRQTSVATDTQYF. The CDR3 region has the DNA TGTGCCAGCAGGCAGACTAGCGTTGCCACAGATACGCAGTATTTT.

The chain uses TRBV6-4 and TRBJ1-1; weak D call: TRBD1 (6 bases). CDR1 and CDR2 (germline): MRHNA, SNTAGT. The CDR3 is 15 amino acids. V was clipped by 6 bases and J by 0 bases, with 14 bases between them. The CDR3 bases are TGTGCCAGCAGGTGGGGGCGCAGATTGAACACTGAAGCTTTCTTT. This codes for CASRWGRRLNTEAFF.

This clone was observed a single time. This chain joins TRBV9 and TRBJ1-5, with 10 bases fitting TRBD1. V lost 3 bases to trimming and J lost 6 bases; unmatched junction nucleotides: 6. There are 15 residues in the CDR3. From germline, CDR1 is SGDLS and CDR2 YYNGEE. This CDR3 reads CASSAGTGVRQPQHF. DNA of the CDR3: TGTGCCAGCAGCGCGGGGACAGGGGTTCGTCAGCCCCAGCATTTT.

Here the CDR3 reads CASSPERTGIPSYGYTF. CDR3 DNA sequence: TGTGCCAGCAGCCCTGAACGGACAGGGATCCCCTCTTATGGCTACACCTTC. The chain has TRBV5-8 and TRBJ1-2; the match to TRBD1 covers 8 bases. CDR1 and CDR2 from the germline V gene are SGHTS and YDEGEE. V trimming: 4 bases; J trimming: 5 bases; junction bases outside the gene matches: 16. The CDR3 sequence is 17 residues long.

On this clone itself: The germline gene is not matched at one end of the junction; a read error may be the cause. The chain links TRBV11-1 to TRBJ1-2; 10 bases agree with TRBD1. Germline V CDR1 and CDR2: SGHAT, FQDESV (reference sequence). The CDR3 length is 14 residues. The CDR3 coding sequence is TGTGCCAGCAGCTCAAGGACCGGGACAGGGGACAACTTTTTC. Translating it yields CASSSRTGTGDNFF.

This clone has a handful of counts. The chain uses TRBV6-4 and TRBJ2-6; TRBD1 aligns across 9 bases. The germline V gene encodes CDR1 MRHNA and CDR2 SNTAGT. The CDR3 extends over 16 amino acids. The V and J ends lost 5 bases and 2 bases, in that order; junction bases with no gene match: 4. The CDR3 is CASSPGTGTGANVLTF. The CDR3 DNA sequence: TGTGCCAGCAGTCCCGGGACAGGGACTGGGGCCAACGTCCTGACTTTC.

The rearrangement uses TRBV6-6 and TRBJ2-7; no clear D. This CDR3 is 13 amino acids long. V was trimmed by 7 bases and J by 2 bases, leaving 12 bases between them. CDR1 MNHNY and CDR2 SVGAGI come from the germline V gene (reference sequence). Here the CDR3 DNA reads TGTGCCAGCACCAGACAAAATGCCTACGAGCAGTACTTC. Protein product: CASTRQNAYEQYF.

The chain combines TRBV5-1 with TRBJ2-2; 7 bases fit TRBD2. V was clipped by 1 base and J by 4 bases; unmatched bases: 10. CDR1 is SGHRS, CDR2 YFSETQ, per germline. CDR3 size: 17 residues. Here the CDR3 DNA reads TGCGCCAGCAGCTTGAAGAAGGGCTCTAGCGGCACCGGGGAGCTGTTTTTT. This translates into CASSLKKGSSGTGELFF.